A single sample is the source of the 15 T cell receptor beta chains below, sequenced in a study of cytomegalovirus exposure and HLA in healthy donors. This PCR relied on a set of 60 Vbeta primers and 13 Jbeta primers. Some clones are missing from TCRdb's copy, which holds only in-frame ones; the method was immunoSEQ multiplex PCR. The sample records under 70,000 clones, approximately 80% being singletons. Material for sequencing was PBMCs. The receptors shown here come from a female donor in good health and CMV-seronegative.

DNA of the CDR3: TGTGCCAGCAGCCAAGATCCGACAGGGGGCACAGATACGCAGTATTTT. Amino acid sequence: CASSQDPTGGTDTQYF. This chain uses TRBV4-2 with TRBJ2-3, with 8 bases aligning to TRBD1. The germline V gene encodes CDR1 LGHNA and CDR2 YNFKEQ. V lost 0 bases and J lost 1; bases outside the gene matches: 3. This CDR3 spans 16 amino acids.

CDR3 protein: CASRGSGKETQYF. In nucleotides, the CDR3 is TGTGCCAGCAGGGGGAGCGGGAAAGAGACCCAGTACTTC. The chain carries TRBV2 and TRBJ2-5; 7 bases fit TRBD2. The V gene end was trimmed by 6 bases and the J gene end by 3 bases; junction bases not matched to a gene: 4. The CDR3 extends over 13 amino acids. Germline CDR1 and CDR2: SNHLY and FYNNEI.

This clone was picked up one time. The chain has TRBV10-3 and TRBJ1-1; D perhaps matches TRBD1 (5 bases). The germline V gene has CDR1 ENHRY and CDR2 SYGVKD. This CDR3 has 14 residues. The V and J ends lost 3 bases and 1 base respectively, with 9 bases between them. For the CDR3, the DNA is TGTGCCATCAGTGATTCCAGGGCGAACACTGAAGCTTTCTTT. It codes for CAISDSRANTEAFF.

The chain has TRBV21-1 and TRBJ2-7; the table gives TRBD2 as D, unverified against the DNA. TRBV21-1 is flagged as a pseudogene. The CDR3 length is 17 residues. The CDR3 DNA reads TGTGCCAGCAGCATCCATCCCCTAGCGGGAGTACCCTACGAGCAGTACTTC. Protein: CASSIHPLAGVPYEQYF.

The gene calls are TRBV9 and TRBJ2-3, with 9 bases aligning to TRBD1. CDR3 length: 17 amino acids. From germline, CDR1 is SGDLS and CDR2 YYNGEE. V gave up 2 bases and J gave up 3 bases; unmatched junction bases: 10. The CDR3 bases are TGTGCCAGCAGCGTCGAGTTACAGGGGGCTGGAACAGATACGCAGTATTTT. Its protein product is CASSVELQGAGTDTQYF.

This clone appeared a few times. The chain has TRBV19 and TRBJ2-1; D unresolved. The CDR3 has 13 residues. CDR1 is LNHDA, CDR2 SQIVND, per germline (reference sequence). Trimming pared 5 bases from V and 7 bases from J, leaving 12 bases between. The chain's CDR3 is CASSVWSRNEQFF. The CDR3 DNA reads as TGTGCCAGTAGTGTGTGGTCCCGGAATGAGCAGTTCTTC. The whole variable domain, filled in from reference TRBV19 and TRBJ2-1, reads DGGITQSPKYLFRKEGQNVTLSCEQNLNHDAMYWYRQDPGQGLRLIYYSQIVNDFQKGDIAEGYSVSREKKESFPLTVTSAQKNPTAFYLCASSVWSRNEQFFGPGTRLTVL.

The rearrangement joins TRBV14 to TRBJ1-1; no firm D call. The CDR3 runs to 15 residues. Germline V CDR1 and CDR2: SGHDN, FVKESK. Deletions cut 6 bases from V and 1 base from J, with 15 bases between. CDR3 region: CASRAFFGENTEAFF. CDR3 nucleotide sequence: TGTGCCAGCAGGGCGTTTTTCGGGGAGAACACTGAAGCTTTCTTT.

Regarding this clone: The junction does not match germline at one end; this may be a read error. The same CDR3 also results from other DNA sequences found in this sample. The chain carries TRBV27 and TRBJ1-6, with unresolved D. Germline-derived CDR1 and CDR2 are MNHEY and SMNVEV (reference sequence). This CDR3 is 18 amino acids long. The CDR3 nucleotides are TGTGCCAGCAGTTTGGGTCGAACTAGGAGCTCCTATAATTCCCCCCTCCACTTT. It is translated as CASSLGRTRSSYNSPLHF.

CDR3 protein: CAWSVTYEQYF. The DNA for the CDR3 is TGTGCCTGGAGTGTGACTTACGAGCAGTACTTC. The V gene is TRBV30, the J gene TRBJ2-5; no firm D call. With the DNA end fitting TRBJ2-7 better, the J assignment may be wrong. This CDR3 contains 11 residues. Germline CDR1 is GTSNPN and CDR2 is SVGIG (reference sequence).

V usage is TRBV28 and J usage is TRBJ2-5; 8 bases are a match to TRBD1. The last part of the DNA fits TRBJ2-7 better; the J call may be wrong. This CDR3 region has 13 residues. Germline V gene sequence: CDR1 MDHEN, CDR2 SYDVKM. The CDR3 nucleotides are TGTGCCAGCCTGGACAGGGTGAGGTACGAGCAGTACTTC. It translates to CASLDRVRYEQYF.

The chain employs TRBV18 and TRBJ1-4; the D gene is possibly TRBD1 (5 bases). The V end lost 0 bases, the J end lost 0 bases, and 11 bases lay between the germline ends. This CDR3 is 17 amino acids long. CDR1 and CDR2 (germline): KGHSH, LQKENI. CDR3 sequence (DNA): TGTGCCAGCTCACCACCGGGGGACTTGGCAACTAATGAAAAACTGTTTTTT. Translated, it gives CASSPPGDLATNEKLFF.

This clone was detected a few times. The CDR3 DNA is TGTGCCAGCAGCTCTAGACTAGCGGGCGAGCAGTACTTC. Translation gives CASSSRLAGEQYF. The gene calls are TRBV9 and TRBJ2-7; 10 nucleotides match TRBD2. V gave up 4 bases and J gave up 6 bases; unmatched junction bases: 4. The germline V gene has CDR1 SGDLS and CDR2 YYNGEE. There are 13 residues in the CDR3.

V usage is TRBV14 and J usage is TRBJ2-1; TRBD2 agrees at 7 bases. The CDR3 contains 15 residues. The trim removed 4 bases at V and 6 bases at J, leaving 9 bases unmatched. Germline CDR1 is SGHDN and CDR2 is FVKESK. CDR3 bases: TGTGCCAGCAGCCGAAGCGGGATTGGGGTCAATGAGCAGTTCTTC. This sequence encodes CASSRSGIGVNEQFF.

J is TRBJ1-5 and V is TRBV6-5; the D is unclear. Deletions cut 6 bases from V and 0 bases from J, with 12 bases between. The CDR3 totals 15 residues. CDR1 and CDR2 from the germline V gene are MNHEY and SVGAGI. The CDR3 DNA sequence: TGTGCCAGCAGCCGATACAGCTATAGCAATCAGCCCCAGCATTTT. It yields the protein CASSRYSYSNQPQHF.

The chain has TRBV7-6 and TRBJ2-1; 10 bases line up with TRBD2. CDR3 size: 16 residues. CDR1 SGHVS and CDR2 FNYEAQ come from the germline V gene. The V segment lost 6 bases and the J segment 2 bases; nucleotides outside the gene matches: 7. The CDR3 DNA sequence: TGTGCCAGCAGTCCCTCTAGCGGGGGAACCTACAATGAGCAGTTCTTC. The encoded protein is CASSPSSGGTYNEQFF.